The entry below gives a single T cell receptor beta chain sequence along with its context. Antigen specificity is unknown. The data were taken from a study of T cell repertoires in cytomegalovirus infection. The overall study: In the study, CMV epitopes included recently identified HLA-C-restricted and well-studied HLA-B-restricted ones. Public signatures in TCR beta pointed to CMV infection and matching HLA type. Whole-study results and caveats: Predominance within the ex vivo response was attributable to HLA-C-restricted CMV-specific TCR beta clonotypes. Summed public TCR beta family frequency identified CMV carriers bearing the relevant HLA.

CDR1 and CDR2 (germline): MNHEY, SVGAGI. This CDR3 has 13 amino acids. The ends were cut back, 5 bases at V and 11 bases at J, with 18 bases in the middle. MiXCR, applied by TCRdb to the reads, yields one record per CDR3 protein. The sample records some 940,000 distinct CDR3 sequences, around 29% being singletons. Sequenced material: cultured CD8+ T cells from PBMCs, taken from culture after CMV antigen stimulation. The chain carries TRBV6-5 and TRBJ1-1; no clear D. This receptor was identified in a human donor in good health (CMV status not recorded). Some clones in this sample may be carry-over from other donors' samples. This chain's CDR3 is CASSPDTQRVAFF. In DNA, the CDR3 is TGTGCCAGCAGTCCCGACACTCAGAGAGTGGCTTTCTTT.